One and the same sample provided the 24 T cell receptor beta chains below, sequenced in a study of cytomegalovirus exposure and HLA in healthy donors. This table comes from immunoSEQ multiplex PCR, and its TCRdb copy is limited to in-frame clones, with some not included. In the table there are about 200,000 clones, around nine tenths of which are singletons. Sequenced material: PBMCs. These receptors originate from a woman younger than 30 in good health and CMV-seropositive.

This clone was counted only a few times. The gene calls are TRBV2 and TRBJ2-5; 8 positions agree with TRBD1. The V gene's germline CDR1 is SNHLY and CDR2 FYNNEI. J lost 2 bases, V lost 7 bases, and 6 bases had no gene match. CDR3 length equals 14 residues. The CDR3 here is CASTPGQGQETQYF. The CDR3 DNA reads as TGTGCCAGCACCCCAGGACAGGGTCAAGAGACCCAGTACTTC.

This clone was detected only once. The rearrangement joins TRBV5-4 to TRBJ2-2; D not resolved. CDR1 and CDR2 from the germline V gene are SGHNT and YYREEE (reference sequence). V was pared by 4 bases and J by 3 bases, with 4 bases between. The CDR3 spans 12 residues. This CDR3 is CASSPDTGELFF. The CDR3 coding sequence is TGTGCCAGCAGCCCGGACACCGGGGAGCTGTTTTTT. Together with reference TRBV5-4 and TRBJ2-2, the CDR3 gives the full variable domain: ETGVTQSPTHLIKTRGQQVTLRCSSQSGHNTVSWYQQALGQGPQFIFQYYREEENGRGNFPPRFSGLQFPNYSSELNVNALELDDSALYLCASSPDTGELFFGEGSRLTVL.

The V call is TRBV5-3, the J call TRBJ1-5, with D hard to call. TRBV5-3 counts as an open reading frame of uncertain function. The V end was cut by 0 bases, the J end by 4 bases, with 17 bases between. The CDR3 totals 17 residues. CDR3 coding DNA: TGTGCCAGAAGCTTGGCTCTGCGGGGTTGGGGAAATCAGCCCCAGCATTTT. Its protein product is CARSLALRGWGNQPQHF.

V and J are TRBV25-1 and TRBJ2-2, with 8 positions matching TRBD1. Trimming cost V 6 bases and J 1 base; bases outside gene matches: 1. Looked up from germline, CDR1 is MGHDK and CDR2 is SYGVNS. CDR3 length equals 14 residues. CDR3 protein: CASRGTGNTGELFF. DNA of the CDR3: TGTGCCAGCAGGGGGACAGGGAACACCGGGGAGCTGTTTTTT.

The J gene is TRBJ2-3, the V gene TRBV2, with TRBD2 as a possible D gene (6 bases). Germline loops: CDR1 SNHLY, CDR2 FYNNEI. The CDR3 is 15 amino acids. Trimming pared 5 bases from V and 3 bases from J, leaving 15 bases between. CDR3 residues: CASSSLASSTDTQYF. The CDR3 nucleotides read TGTGCCAGCAGTTCTCTAGCGTCGTCGACAGATACGCAGTATTTT.

This chain links TRBV15 with TRBJ1-2; D call uncertain. CDR1 and CDR2 (germline): LNHNV, YYDKDF (reference sequence). The CDR3 consists of 13 residues. The V end lost 5 bases, the J end lost 7 bases, and 14 bases lay between the germline ends. The CDR3 reads CATSSAIRGGYTF. In DNA form, the CDR3 reads TGTGCCACCAGCTCGGCGATTCGGGGTGGCTACACCTTC.

J is TRBJ2-7 and V is TRBV4-1; D gene ambiguous. The CDR3 spans 13 residues. Trimming cost V 5 bases and J 5 bases, with 13 bases left between them. Germline-derived CDR1 and CDR2 are MGHRA and YSYEKL. The CDR3 bases are TGCGCCAGCAGCGCTCGACTGATGAACGAGCAGTACTTC. Its protein is CASSARLMNEQYF.

This clone showed up just a few times. V gene TRBV25-1 combines with J gene TRBJ1-3; D is uncertain. Germline values: CDR1 MGHDK, CDR2 SYGVNS. The CDR3 has 15 amino acids. Trimming left V 4 bases short and J 4 bases short, with 14 bases between. The CDR3 nucleotides are TGTGCCAGCAGTGTCCTAGGCGGAGCGGGAAACACCATATATTTT. This encodes CASSVLGGAGNTIYF.

The chain is built from TRBV7-2 and TRBJ1-5; D not certain. The germline V and J ends were trimmed by 1 base and 2 bases, with 12 bases remaining between them. The CDR3 loop spans 16 amino acids. Looked up from germline, CDR1 is SGHTA and CDR2 is FQGNSA. This chain's CDR3 is CASSLEGQRGNQPQHF. The CDR3 DNA follows: TGTGCCAGCAGCTTAGAGGGCCAGAGGGGCAATCAGCCCCAGCATTTT.

The gene calls are TRBV6-5 and TRBJ1-1; weak D call: TRBD1 (5 bases). The V end was cut by 5 bases, the J end by 0 bases, with 10 bases between. This CDR3 is 14 amino acids long. Looked up from germline, CDR1 is MNHEY and CDR2 is SVGAGI. The DNA for the CDR3 is TGTGCCAGCAGTCGGGGGGTCATGAACACTGAAGCTTTCTTT. Translating it yields CASSRGVMNTEAFF.

In this sample, this clone turned up once. The genes are TRBV10-3 and TRBJ1-1; 9 positions agree with TRBD1. V lost 10 bases and J lost 6; bases outside the gene matches: 15. CDR1 is ENHRY and CDR2 is SYGVKD in the germline V gene. The CDR3 length is 15 residues. The CDR3 sequence is CATRGGAGQGAEAFF. In DNA form, the CDR3 reads TGTGCCACCAGAGGGGGAGCGGGACAGGGCGCTGAAGCTTTCTTT.

This clone was counted only a few times. For the CDR3, the DNA is TGTGCCAGCTCACCACTCTCAGGGGTCGGAGGCTACACCTTC. As protein: CASSPLSGVGGYTF. The gene calls are TRBV18 and TRBJ1-2; D is possibly TRBD1 (6 bases). V was trimmed by 1 base and J by 8 bases, leaving 14 bases between them. CDR1 and CDR2 from the germline V gene are KGHSH and LQKENI. The CDR3 covers 14 residues.

This chain connects TRBV5-6 to TRBJ2-4; perhaps TRBD1 as D (6 bases). CDR3 length equals 18 residues. Trimming shortened V by 2 bases and J by 6 bases, and 24 bases separated the two germline ends. Germline V CDR1 and CDR2: SGHDT, YYEEEE. This chain's CDR3 is CASSFWIGAVGTSNIQYF. In DNA, the CDR3 is TGTGCCAGCAGCTTTTGGATCGGCGCTGTAGGGACATCAAACATTCAGTACTTC.

The gene calls are TRBV4-1 and TRBJ2-7; 12 bases fit TRBD1. The CDR3 runs to 18 residues. Germline trimming cut 1 base from V and 2 bases from J; bases unmatched to any gene: 9. Germline V gives CDR1 MGHRA, CDR2 YSYEKL. The CDR3: CASSQVGVGQGAPYEQYF. The DNA of the CDR3 is TGCGCCAGCAGCCAAGTTGGGGTGGGACAGGGGGCCCCCTACGAGCAGTACTTC.

This clone was counted once. This chain connects TRBV30 to TRBJ2-1; D remains unclear. The CDR3 covers 12 residues. Trimming cost V 5 bases and J 8 bases, with 13 bases left between them. CDR1 is GTSNPN and CDR2 is SVGIG in the germline V gene (reference sequence). The CDR3 reads CAWGKGVHEQFF. The CDR3 region has the DNA TGTGCCTGGGGCAAAGGAGTCCATGAGCAGTTCTTC.

This clone was recorded a few times. The J gene is TRBJ1-2, the V gene TRBV28; a possible D gene is TRBD1 (5 bases). Germline loops: CDR1 MDHEN, CDR2 SYDVKM. V lost 6 bases to trimming and J lost 7 bases, with 27 bases between them. The CDR3 sequence is 17 residues long. CDR3 DNA: TGTGCCAGCAGCCCGCCGCCCCGGGGACGGGGGGGACTTGGCTACACCTTC. It yields the protein CASSPPPRGRGGLGYTF.

The CDR3 spells CSVVSSNTEAFF. The CDR3 DNA follows: TGCAGCGTTGTCTCTTCGAACACTGAAGCTTTCTTT. V is TRBV29-1 and J is TRBJ1-1; D is undetermined. CDR1 SQVTM and CDR2 ANQGSEA come from the germline V gene. The CDR3 spans 12 residues. V dropped 4 bases and J dropped 1 base, with 7 bases sitting between them.

Only one count was recorded for this clone. The rearrangement joins TRBV4-1 to TRBJ1-1; D is unresolved. Germline lookup yields CDR1 MGHRA and CDR2 YSYEKL. The V end lost 0 bases, the J end lost 0 bases, and 8 bases lay between the germline ends. The length of the CDR3 is 15 residues. The CDR3 region is CASSQDFHLNTEAFF. CDR3 DNA sequence: TGCGCCAGCAGCCAAGATTTCCATTTGAACACTGAAGCTTTCTTT.

The chain couples TRBV28 to TRBJ2-7; D might be TRBD2 (7 bases). Germline V lookup: CDR1 MDHEN, CDR2 SYDVKM. The V end was cut by 2 bases, the J end by 7 bases, with 21 bases between. CDR3 size: 16 residues. In nucleotides, the CDR3 is TGTGCCAGCAGTTTACATGTCGGGGCAGGGAGGGGGGAGCAGTACTTC. Translating it yields CASSLHVGAGRGEQYF. The variable domain in full, with the rest retrieved from reference TRBV28 and TRBJ2-7, is DVKVTQSSRYLVKRTGEKVFLECVQDMDHENMFWYRQDPGLGLRLIYFSYDVKMKEKGDIPEGYSVSREKKERFSLILESASTNQTSMYLCASSLHVGAGRGEQYFGPGTRLTVT.

The V and J genes are TRBV27 and TRBJ1-2; TRBD1 agrees at 9 bases. V was pared by 6 bases and J by 3 bases, with 5 bases of the junction left unmatched. Germline assignment: CDR1 MNHEY and CDR2 SMNVEV (reference sequence). The length of the CDR3 is 14 residues. The CDR3 here is CASSRDRADYGYTF. The CDR3, as DNA: TGTGCCAGCAGCCGGGACAGGGCAGACTATGGCTACACCTTC.

The chain is built from TRBV28 and TRBJ1-2; D not certain. From germline, CDR1 is MDHEN and CDR2 SYDVKM. Trimming pared 5 bases from V and 2 bases from J, leaving 3 bases between. The CDR3 is 11 amino acids. The CDR3 reads CASSPNYGYTF. The CDR3 DNA sequence: TGTGCCAGCAGTCCAAACTATGGCTACACCTTC.

The chain has TRBV10-2 and TRBJ2-7; TRBD1 matches 10 bases. CDR3 length: 14 amino acids. Germline CDR1 is WSHSY and CDR2 is SAAADI. Trimming removed 8 bases from V and 6 bases from J; junction bases left unmatched: 10. CDR3 DNA: TGCGCCAGCCTAGAATCAGGGACAGGGGCCGAGCAGTACTTC. Its protein product is CASLESGTGAEQYF.

This clone was detected a few times. The chain recombines TRBV20-1 with TRBJ2-7; the D gene is possibly TRBD2 (5 bases). The length of the CDR3 is 11 residues. V was pared by 6 bases and J by 6 bases, with 12 bases between. Germline V lookup: CDR1 DFQATT, CDR2 SNEGSKA (reference sequence). Here the CDR3 reads CSAERESEQYF. The CDR3 nucleotides are TGCAGTGCGGAGAGGGAAAGCGAGCAGTACTTC.

The V gene is TRBV28, the J gene TRBJ2-7; a possible D gene is TRBD2 (6 bases). Trimming stripped 3 bases from V and 6 bases from J, with 18 bases between. Germline lookup yields CDR1 MDHEN and CDR2 SYDVKM. There are 15 residues in the CDR3. CDR3 residues: CASSFYREYTVEQYF. DNA of the CDR3: TGTGCCAGCAGTTTTTACCGGGAGTATACGGTCGAGCAGTACTTC.